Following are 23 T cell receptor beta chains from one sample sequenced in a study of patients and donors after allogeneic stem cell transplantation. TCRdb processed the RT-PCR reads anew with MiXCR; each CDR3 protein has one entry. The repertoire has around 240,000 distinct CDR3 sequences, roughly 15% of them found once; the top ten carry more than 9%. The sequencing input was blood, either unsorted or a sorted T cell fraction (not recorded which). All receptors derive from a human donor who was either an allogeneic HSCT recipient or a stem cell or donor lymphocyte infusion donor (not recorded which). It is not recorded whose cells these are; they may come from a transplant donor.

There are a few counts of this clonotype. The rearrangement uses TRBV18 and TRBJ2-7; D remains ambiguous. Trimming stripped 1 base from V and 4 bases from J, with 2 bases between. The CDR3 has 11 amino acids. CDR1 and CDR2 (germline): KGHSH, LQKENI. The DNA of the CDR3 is TGTGCCAGCTCACCACTGTACGAGCAGTACTTC. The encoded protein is CASSPLYEQYF.

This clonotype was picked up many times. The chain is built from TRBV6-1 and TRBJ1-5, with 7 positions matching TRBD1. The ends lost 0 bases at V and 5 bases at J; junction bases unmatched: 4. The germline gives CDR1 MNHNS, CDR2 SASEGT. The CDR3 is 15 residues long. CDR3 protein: CASSEAQGTYQPQHF. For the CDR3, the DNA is TGTGCCAGCAGTGAAGCACAGGGGACGTATCAGCCCCAGCATTTT.

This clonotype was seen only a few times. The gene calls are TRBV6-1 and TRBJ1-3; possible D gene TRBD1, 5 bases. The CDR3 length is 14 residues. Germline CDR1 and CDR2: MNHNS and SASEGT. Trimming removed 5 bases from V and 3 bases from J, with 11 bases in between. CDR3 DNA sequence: TGTGCCAGCAGTATAGACAGCATTGGAAACACCATATATTTT. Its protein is CASSIDSIGNTIYF.

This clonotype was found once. CDR3 in amino acids: CASSPQGSKQYF. CDR3 bases: TGTGCCAGCAGCCCACAGGGTTCCAAGCAGTACTTC. The chain has TRBV7-2 and TRBJ2-7; maybe TRBD1 (6 bases). CDR1 is SGHTA and CDR2 is FQGNSA in the germline V gene. The CDR3 runs 12 residues. The V end lost 5 bases, the J end lost 8 bases, and 13 bases lay between the germline ends. The whole variable domain, remainder taken from reference TRBV7-2 and TRBJ2-7, is GAGVSQSPSNKVTEKGKDVELRCDPISGHTALYWYRQSLGQGLEFLIYFQGNSAPDKSGLPSDRFSAERTGGSVSTLTIQRTQQEDSAVYLCASSPQGSKQYFGPGTRLTVT.

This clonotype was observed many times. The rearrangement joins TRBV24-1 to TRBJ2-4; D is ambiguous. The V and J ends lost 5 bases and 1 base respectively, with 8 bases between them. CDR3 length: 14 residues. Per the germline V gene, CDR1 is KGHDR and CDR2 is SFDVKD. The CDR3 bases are TGTGCCACCAGTGCCGGCAGGGCCAAAAACATTCAGTACTTC. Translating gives CATSAGRAKNIQYF.

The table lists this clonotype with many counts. The CDR3 DNA reads as TGCGCCAGCAGCTTGGGGGACAGCTTATCCACAGATACGCAGTATTTT. It is translated as CASSLGDSLSTDTQYF. The chain uses TRBV5-1 and TRBJ2-3; 7 positions match TRBD1. The V and J ends lost 0 bases and 2 bases, in that order; junction bases with no gene match: 6. CDR3 length: 16 residues. Germline loops: CDR1 SGHRS, CDR2 YFSETQ.

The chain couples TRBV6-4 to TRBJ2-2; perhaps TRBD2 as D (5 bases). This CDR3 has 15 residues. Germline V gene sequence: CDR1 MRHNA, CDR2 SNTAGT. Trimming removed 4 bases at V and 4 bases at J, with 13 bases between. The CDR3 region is CASSAGKEGTGELFF. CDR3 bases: TGTGCCAGCAGTGCCGGCAAAGAGGGCACCGGGGAGCTGTTTTTT.

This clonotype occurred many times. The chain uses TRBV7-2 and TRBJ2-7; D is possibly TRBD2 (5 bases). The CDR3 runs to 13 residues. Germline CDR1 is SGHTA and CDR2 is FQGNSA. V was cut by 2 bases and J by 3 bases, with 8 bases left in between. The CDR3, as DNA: TGTGCCAGCAGCTTATATCGGGACTACGAGCAGTACTTC. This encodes CASSLYRDYEQYF.

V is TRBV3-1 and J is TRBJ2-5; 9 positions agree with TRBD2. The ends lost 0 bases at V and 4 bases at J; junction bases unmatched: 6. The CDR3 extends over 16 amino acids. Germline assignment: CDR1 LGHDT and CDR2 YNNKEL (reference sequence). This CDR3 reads CASSQDLGTSSETQYF. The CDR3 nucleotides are TGTGCCAGCAGCCAAGATCTCGGGACTAGCTCAGAGACCCAGTACTTC.

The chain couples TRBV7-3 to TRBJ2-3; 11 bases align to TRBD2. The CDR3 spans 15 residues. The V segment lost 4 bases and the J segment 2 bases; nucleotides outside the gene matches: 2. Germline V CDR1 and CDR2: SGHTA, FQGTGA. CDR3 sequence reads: CASSSSGRYTDTQYF. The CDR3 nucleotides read TGTGCCAGCAGCTCTAGCGGGAGGTACACAGATACGCAGTATTTT.

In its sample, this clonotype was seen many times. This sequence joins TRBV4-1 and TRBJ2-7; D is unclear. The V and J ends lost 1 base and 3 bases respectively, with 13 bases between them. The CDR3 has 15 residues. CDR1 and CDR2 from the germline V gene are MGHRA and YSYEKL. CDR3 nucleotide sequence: TGCGCCAGCAGCCAAGCATCCGTGAACTACTACGAGCAGTACTTC. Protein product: CASSQASVNYYEQYF.

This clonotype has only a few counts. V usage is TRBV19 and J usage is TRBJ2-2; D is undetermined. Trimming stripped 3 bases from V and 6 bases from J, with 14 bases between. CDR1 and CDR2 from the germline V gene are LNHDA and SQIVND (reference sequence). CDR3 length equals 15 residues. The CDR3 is CASSMIALKSGELFF. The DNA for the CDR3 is TGTGCCAGTAGTATGATAGCCTTAAAATCCGGGGAGCTGTTTTTT. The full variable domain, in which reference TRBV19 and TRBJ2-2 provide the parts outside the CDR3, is DGGITQSPKYLFRKEGQNVTLSCEQNLNHDAMYWYRQDPGQGLRLIYYSQIVNDFQKGDIAEGYSVSREKKESFPLTVTSAQKNPTAFYLCASSMIALKSGELFFGEGSRLTVL.

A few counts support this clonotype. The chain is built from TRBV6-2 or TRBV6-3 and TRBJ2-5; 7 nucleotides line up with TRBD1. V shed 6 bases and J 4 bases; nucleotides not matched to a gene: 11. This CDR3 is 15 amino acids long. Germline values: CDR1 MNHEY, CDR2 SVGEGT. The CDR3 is CASSRQGGSVETQYF. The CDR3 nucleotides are TGTGCCAGCAGCCGACAGGGTGGTTCTGTAGAGACCCAGTACTTC.

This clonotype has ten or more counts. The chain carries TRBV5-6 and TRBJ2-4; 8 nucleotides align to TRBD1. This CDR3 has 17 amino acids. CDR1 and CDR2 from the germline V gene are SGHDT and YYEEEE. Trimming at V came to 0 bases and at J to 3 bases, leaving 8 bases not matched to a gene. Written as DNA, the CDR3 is TGTGCCAGCAGCTTGGATCCAGGGGGCGTCGGCAAAAACATTCAGTACTTC. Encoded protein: CASSLDPGGVGKNIQYF.

The CDR3 DNA reads as TGCGCCAGCAGCCAAGATCCGGGGTTTCGCAATCAGCCCCAGCATTTT. Translated: CASSQDPGFRNQPQHF. The chain employs TRBV4-1 and TRBJ1-5; D gene uncertain. V lost 0 bases to trimming and J lost 2 bases, with 11 bases between them. CDR3 length: 16 residues. Germline V gives CDR1 MGHRA, CDR2 YSYEKL.

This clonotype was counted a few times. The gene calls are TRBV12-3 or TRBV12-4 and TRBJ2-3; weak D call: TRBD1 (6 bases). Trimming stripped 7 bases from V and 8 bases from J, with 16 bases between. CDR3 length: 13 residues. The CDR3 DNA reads TGTGCCAGCATCCTGGGGGCCGAAGGTACGCAGTATTTT. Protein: CASILGAEGTQYF.

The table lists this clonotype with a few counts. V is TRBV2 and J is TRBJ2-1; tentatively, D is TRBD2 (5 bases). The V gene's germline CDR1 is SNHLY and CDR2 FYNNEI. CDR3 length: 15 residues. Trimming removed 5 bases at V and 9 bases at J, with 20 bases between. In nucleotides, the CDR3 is TGTGCCAGCAGTATAATCGGAGGCGCGATCGGTGAGCAGTTCTTC. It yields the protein CASSIIGGAIGEQFF.

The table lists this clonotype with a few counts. The CDR3 region has the DNA TGTGCCAGCAGCTTAGCGGGGGTCAGCACAGATACGCAGTATTTT. Translating gives CASSLAGVSTDTQYF. The chain is built from TRBV11-2 and TRBJ2-3; maybe TRBD2 (6 bases). V dropped 1 base and J dropped 0 bases, with 8 bases sitting between them. The CDR3 covers 15 residues. CDR1 and CDR2 from the germline V gene are SGHAT and FQNNGV.

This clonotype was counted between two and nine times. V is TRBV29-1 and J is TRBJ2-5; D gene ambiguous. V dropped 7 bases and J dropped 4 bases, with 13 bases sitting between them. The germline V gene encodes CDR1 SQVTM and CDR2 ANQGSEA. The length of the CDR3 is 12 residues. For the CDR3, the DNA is TGCAGCGCCGAGGCCCCGGGAGAGACCCAGTACTTC. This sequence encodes CSAEAPGETQYF.

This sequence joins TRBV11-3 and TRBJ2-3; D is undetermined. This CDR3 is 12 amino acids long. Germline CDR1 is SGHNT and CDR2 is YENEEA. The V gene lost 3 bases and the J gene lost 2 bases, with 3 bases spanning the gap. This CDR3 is CASSFVTDTQYF. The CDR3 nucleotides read TGTGCCAGCAGCTTCGTCACAGATACGCAGTATTTT.

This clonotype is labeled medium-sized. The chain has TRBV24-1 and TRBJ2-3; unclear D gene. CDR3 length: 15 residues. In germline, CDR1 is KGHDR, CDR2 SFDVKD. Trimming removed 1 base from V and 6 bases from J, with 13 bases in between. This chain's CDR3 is CATSDFGGPGDTQYF. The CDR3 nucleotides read TGTGCCACCAGTGATTTTGGTGGGCCGGGTGATACGCAGTATTTT.

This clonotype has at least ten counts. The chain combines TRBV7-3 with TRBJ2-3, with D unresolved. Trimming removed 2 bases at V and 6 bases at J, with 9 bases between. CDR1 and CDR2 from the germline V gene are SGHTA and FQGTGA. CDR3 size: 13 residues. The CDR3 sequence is CASSLALGDTQYF. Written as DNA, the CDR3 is TGTGCCAGCAGCTTAGCCTTAGGGGATACGCAGTATTTT.

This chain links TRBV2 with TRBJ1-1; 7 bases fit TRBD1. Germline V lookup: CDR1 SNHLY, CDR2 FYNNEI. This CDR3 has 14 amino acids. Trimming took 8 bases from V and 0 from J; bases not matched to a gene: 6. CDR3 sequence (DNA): TGTGCCAGCCGAGTGCAGGGGGTGAACACTGAAGCTTTCTTT. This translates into CASRVQGVNTEAFF.